This T cell receptor beta chain was sequenced in a study of T cells in Graves' hyperthyroidism and ophthalmopathy. Background on the study: At the time of initial diagnosis and before any treatment, peripheral blood was collected. Study observations and caveats: The model anticipated ophthalmopathy a median around six months pre-onset. By a 13 V-J model, ophthalmopathy was set apart from stable hyperthyroidism.

Concerning this clonotype: As yet, its antigen is unknown.

The germline CDR1 and CDR2 sequences are SEHNR and FQNEAQ (reference sequence). The CDR3 sequence is 16 residues long. V shed 6 bases, J shed 1 base, and the junction held 6 bases outside the gene matches. Graves' hyperthyroidism is called stable when ophthalmopathy does not progress within 18 months. It was RNA transcripts that yielded the amplified TCR beta CDR3 regions. A set of HTBI primers served as the primers for a first-round RT-PCR of the TCR CDR3. TCRdb independently ran MiXCR on the multiplex PCR reads; one entry per CDR3 protein. This table has around 700,000 distinct CDR3 sequences, around a third appearing once.

The receptor was derived from a woman in her thirties or forties with Graves' hyperthyroidism. The source material was blood. This rearrangement joins TRBV7-9 to TRBJ2-6, with TRBD1 matching over 7 bases. The CDR3 protein is CASRVQGLSGANVLTF. DNA for the CDR3: TGTGCCAGCAGGGTACAGGGGCTATCTGGGGCCAACGTCCTGACTTTC.